The 9 T cell receptor beta chains below come from one sample, sequenced in a study of identifying expanded T cells in peripheral blood. The table came from immunoSEQ multiplex PCR; TCRdb's copy has only in-frame clones and leaves some out. This table has some 96,000 clones, about 90% appearing once. The source material was blood. The source is a person between 18 and 69 years old in good health.

This clone was picked up a small number of times. This chain joins TRBV4-3 and TRBJ2-1, with TRBD2 matching 10 bases. V lost 2 bases, J lost 7 bases, and 5 bases stayed unmatched. The CDR3 covers 15 residues. Germline-derived CDR1 and CDR2 are LGHNA and YSLEER. The DNA for the CDR3 is TGCGCCAGCAGCCAACCTAGCGGGGGCATTAATGAGCAGTTCTTC. As protein: CASSQPSGGINEQFF.

This sequence joins TRBV14 and TRBJ1-2, with D tentatively TRBD1 (5 bases). This CDR3 region has 13 residues. In germline, CDR1 is SGHDN, CDR2 FVKESK. V shed 4 bases and J shed 7 bases, with 13 bases lying between them. CDR3 region: CASSPGTMFGYTF. As DNA, the CDR3 is TGTGCCAGCAGCCCTGGGACCATGTTTGGCTACACCTTC. Filled out from reference TRBV14 and TRBJ1-2, the complete variable domain reads EAGVTQFPSHSVIEKGQTVTLRCDPISGHDNLYWYRRVMGKEIKFLLHFVKESKQDESGMPNNRFLAERTGGTYSTLKVQPAELEDSGVYFCASSPGTMFGYTFGSGTRLTVV.

The chain joins TRBV5-1 to TRBJ1-2; the D gene is possibly TRBD1 (5 bases). Trimming pared 2 bases from V and 8 bases from J, leaving 16 bases between. CDR3 length: 14 residues. Germline assignment: CDR1 SGHRS and CDR2 YFSETQ. The CDR3 loop reads CASSFVGREEGYTF. The DNA for the CDR3 is TGCGCCAGCAGCTTTGTGGGCAGGGAGGAAGGCTACACCTTC.

This chain connects TRBV19 to TRBJ1-3; D is uncertain. This CDR3 comprises 11 residues. Germline V gene data show CDR1 as LNHDA and CDR2 as SQIVND (reference sequence). Deletions cut 7 bases from V and 3 bases from J, with 4 bases between. The CDR3 spells CASIGGNTIYF. As DNA, the CDR3 is TGTGCCAGTATTGGTGGAAACACCATATATTTT.

The CDR3 nucleotides are TGTGCCAGTAGCCATGGGGTTACGGAAAATCAGCCCCAGCATTTT. Its protein product is CASSHGVTENQPQHF. The V and J genes are TRBV19 and TRBJ1-5; D not certain. CDR3 length: 15 amino acids. V dropped 6 bases and J dropped 4 bases, with 16 bases sitting between them. Per germline, CDR1 LNHDA and CDR2 SQIVND (reference sequence).

This chain uses TRBV6-5 with TRBJ1-4; D remains unclear. Trimming stripped 0 bases from V and 10 bases from J, with 9 bases between. Germline V gene sequence: CDR1 MNHEY, CDR2 SVGAGI. CDR3 length: 13 amino acids. The CDR3 spells CASSYSVWGKLFF. The CDR3 DNA sequence: TGTGCCAGCAGTTACTCGGTGTGGGGAAAACTGTTTTTT.

The chain employs TRBV7-9 and TRBJ2-3; 7 bases align to TRBD1. Germline V gene data show CDR1 as SEHNR and CDR2 as FQNEAQ (reference sequence). V shed 6 bases, J shed 2 bases, and the junction held 8 bases outside the gene matches. This CDR3 contains 15 residues. The CDR3 spells CASRQKGASTDTQYF. The CDR3 bases are TGTGCCAGCAGACAAAAGGGGGCATCCACAGATACGCAGTATTTT.

The chain recombines TRBV7-2 with TRBJ1-1; D uncertain. Per the germline V gene, CDR1 is SGHTA and CDR2 is FQGNSA. Trimming pared 2 bases from V and 2 bases from J, leaving 15 bases between. The CDR3 loop spans 16 amino acids. In DNA, the CDR3 is TGTGCCAGCAGCTTATGGATGGCTAAGAGAAACACTGAAGCTTTCTTT. It translates to CASSLWMAKRNTEAFF. Full variable domain (outside the CDR3, taken from reference TRBV7-2 and TRBJ1-1): GAGVSQSPSNKVTEKGKDVELRCDPISGHTALYWYRQSLGQGLEFLIYFQGNSAPDKSGLPSDRFSAERTGGSVSTLTIQRTQQEDSAVYLCASSLWMAKRNTEAFFGQGTRLTVV.

In nucleotides, the CDR3 is TGTGCCAGTAGTGTCGACAGACAGGCCGAGCAGTACTTC. Translation: CASSVDRQAEQYF. The V and J genes are TRBV19 and TRBJ2-7; D might be TRBD1 (6 bases). The CDR3 contains 13 residues. The V gene lost 5 bases and the J gene lost 6 bases, with 14 bases spanning the gap. The germline CDR1 and CDR2 sequences are LNHDA and SQIVND (reference sequence).